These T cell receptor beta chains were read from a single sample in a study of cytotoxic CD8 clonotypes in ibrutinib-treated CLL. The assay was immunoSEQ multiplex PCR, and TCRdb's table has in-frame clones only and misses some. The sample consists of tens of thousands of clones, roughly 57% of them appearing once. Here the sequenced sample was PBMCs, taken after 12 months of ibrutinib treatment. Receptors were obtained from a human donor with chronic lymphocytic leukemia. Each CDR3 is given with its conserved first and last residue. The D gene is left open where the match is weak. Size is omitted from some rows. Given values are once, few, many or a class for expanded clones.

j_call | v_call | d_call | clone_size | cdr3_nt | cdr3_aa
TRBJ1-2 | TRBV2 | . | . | TGTGCCAGCAGCGAGGACAGAGTGTTCTATGGCTACACCTTC | CASSEDRVFYGYTF
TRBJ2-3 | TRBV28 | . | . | TGTGCCAGCATCCCCGGGGCAAGAACTACAGATACGCAGTATTTT | CASIPGARTTDTQYF
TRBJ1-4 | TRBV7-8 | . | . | TGTGCCAGCAGCCGTTTCGCCGGACAGCCCAATGAAAAACTGTTTTTT | CASSRFAGQPNEKLFF
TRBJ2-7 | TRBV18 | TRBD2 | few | TGTGCCAGCTCACCGAGTCGGGGTAGCGGGATAAACTACGAGCAGTACTTC | CASSPSRGSGINYEQYF
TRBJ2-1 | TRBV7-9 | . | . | TGTGCCAGCAGCTTAGTGGTTGGCGGGTACAATGAGCAGTTCTTC | CASSLVVGGYNEQFF
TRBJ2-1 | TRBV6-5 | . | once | TGTGCCAGCAGTTACGGTGGGCGGAGGACCTACAATGAGCAGTTCTTC | CASSYGGRRTYNEQFF
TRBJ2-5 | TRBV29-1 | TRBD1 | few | TGCAGCGGGGTCGGGACAGGGCACTTCAATCAGTACTTC | CSGVGTGHFNQYF
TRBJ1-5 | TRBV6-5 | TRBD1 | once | TGTGCCAGCAGTTACTCCACAGGGGTGGGTCAGCCCCAGCATTTT | CASSYSTGVGQPQHF
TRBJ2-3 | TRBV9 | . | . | TGTGCCAGCAGCCTTACCAGCGGTAGCACAGATACGCAGTATTTT | CASSLTSGSTDTQYF
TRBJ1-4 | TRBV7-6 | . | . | TGTGCCAGCAGCTCGTTTTGGGGGAGCGGTGAAAAACTGTTTTTT | CASSSFWGSGEKLFF
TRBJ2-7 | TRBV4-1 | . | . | TGCGCCAGCAGCCAAAATCGGGAAGGACGAACCTACGAGCAGTACTTC | CASSQNREGRTYEQYF